Shown below are 9 T cell receptor beta chains from a single sample sequenced in a study of T cell responses to AZD1222 COVID-19 vaccine. Produced via immunoSEQ multiplex PCR; TCRdb's table is partial and in-frame only. The table has under 95,000 clones, 90% seen once; the top ten hold around 1.5%. The sequencing here drew on peripheral blood, taken 28 days after the second AZD1222 dose. The origin of the receptors is an adult who received the AZD1222 COVID-19 vaccine.

The rearrangement uses TRBV30 and TRBJ2-7; D assignment may be TRBD1 or TRBD2 (5 bases each). CDR1 is GTSNPN and CDR2 is SVGIG in the germline V gene (reference sequence). Deletions cut 5 bases from V and 2 bases from J, with 10 bases between. CDR3 length equals 12 residues. The CDR3 loop is CAWSGTPYEQYF. The CDR3 DNA is TGTGCCTGGTCCGGGACGCCCTACGAGCAGTACTTC.

This clone has a single count. The chain carries TRBV10-3 and TRBJ2-1; D perhaps matches TRBD1 (5 bases). Germline CDR1 and CDR2: ENHRY and SYGVKD. The CDR3 has 15 amino acids. Trimming left V 4 bases short and J 5 bases short, with 15 bases between. The CDR3 is CAISGRVEVNNEQFF. The DNA for the CDR3 is TGTGCCATCAGTGGCAGGGTAGAGGTGAACAATGAGCAGTTCTTC.

The chain recombines TRBV10-3 with TRBJ2-4; 9 bases map to TRBD2. The CDR3 spans 16 residues. Germline V lookup: CDR1 ENHRY, CDR2 SYGVKD. J was trimmed by 5 bases and V by 3 bases; bases with no gene match: 8. The CDR3 DNA reads TGTGCCATCAGTGATCAAGGGCGGGGGGGAGAAAACATTCAGTACTTC. Protein product: CAISDQGRGGENIQYF.

The rearrangement uses TRBV5-1 and TRBJ1-2; 8 bases agree with TRBD1. Unmatched junction bases numbered 7, after V lost 4 bases and J lost 8 bases. The CDR3 totals 13 residues. Germline assignment: CDR1 SGHRS and CDR2 YFSETQ. The CDR3 nucleotides are TGCGCCAGCAGCCAGGACAGGGTAAAAGGCTACACCTTC. This sequence encodes CASSQDRVKGYTF.

This chain uses TRBV27 with TRBJ1-5; 7 bases fit TRBD1. The length of the CDR3 is 15 residues. With V trimmed by 3 bases and J by 4 bases, 6 bases remained unmatched. Germline V gene sequence: CDR1 MNHEY, CDR2 SMNVEV (reference sequence). CDR3 sequence reads: CASSFSGGGNQPQHF. The DNA of the CDR3 is TGTGCCAGCAGTTTCTCAGGGGGAGGAAATCAGCCCCAGCATTTT.

The chain carries TRBV15 and TRBJ2-7; perhaps TRBD2 as D (5 bases). The CDR3 extends over 12 amino acids. Germline CDR1 and CDR2: LNHNV and YYDKDF (reference sequence). The ends were cut back, 0 bases at V and 9 bases at J, with 9 bases in the middle. CDR3 sequence reads: CATSREVGGQYF. CDR3 DNA sequence: TGTGCCACCAGCAGAGAGGTTGGAGGGCAGTACTTC.

The chain has TRBV5-1 and TRBJ2-5, with D possibly being TRBD2 (6 bases). This CDR3 is built from 17 residues. V was trimmed by 4 bases and J by 0 bases, leaving 19 bases between them. CDR1 SGHRS and CDR2 YFSETQ come from the germline V gene. CDR3 region: CASSPPSRDLYQETQYF. CDR3 sequence (DNA): TGCGCCAGCAGCCCCCCTAGCCGGGACTTGTACCAAGAGACCCAGTACTTC.

The chain joins TRBV7-6 to TRBJ2-7; D unclear. CDR3 length: 14 amino acids. The germline V gene has CDR1 SGHVS and CDR2 FNYEAQ. Trimming removed 2 bases at V and 2 bases at J, with 10 bases between. In nucleotides, the CDR3 is TGTGCCAGCAGCTTACAACCTCCCCCCTACGAGCAGTACTTC. This codes for CASSLQPPPYEQYF.

The chain carries TRBV5-4 and TRBJ2-7; possibly TRBD1 or TRBD2 for D (5 bases each). Per germline, CDR1 SGHNT and CDR2 YYREEE (reference sequence). This CDR3 has 15 residues. Trimming left V 0 bases short and J 3 bases short, with 13 bases between. CDR3 DNA: TGTGCCAGCAGCTTGGGGGACCGGGCCTTCTACGAGCAGTACTTC. Translating gives CASSLGDRAFYEQYF.